A selection of T cell receptor beta chains follows, all from one sample in a study of CD8 T cells in ankylosing spondylitis. TCRdb itself ran the 5' RACE reads through MiXCR, one entry per CDR3 protein. This repertoire shows some 250,000 distinct CDR3 sequences, 8% to 9.5% found once; its top ten account for 6.8%. What was sequenced was blood, either unsorted or a sorted T cell fraction (not recorded which). The receptors come from a male donor with ankylosing spondylitis or in good health (not recorded which). CDR3s include the opening cysteine and the closing phenylalanine or tryptophan. D genes are given only for firm matches. Expanded clones are given a class, and other clones once, few, many or no size at all.

>.|TRBD1|TRBV7-8|TRBJ2-1
CASSATLDREYDEQFF
TGTGCCAGCAGCGCCACGCTGGACAGGGAATACGATGAGCAGTTCTTC
>.|.|TRBV7-9|TRBJ1-1
CASSPPEGVNTEAFF
TGTGCCAGCAGCCCCCCCGAAGGGGTGAACACTGAAGCTTTCTTT
>many|.|TRBV9|TRBJ2-1
CASSAGAYNEQFF
TGTGCCAGCAGCGCGGGGGCCTACAATGAGCAGTTCTTC
>many|.|TRBV7-2|TRBJ1-4
CASSLVEAGKLFF
TGTGCCAGCAGCTTAGTAGAGGCGGGAAAACTGTTTTTT
>many|.|TRBV4-1|TRBJ2-1
CASSQLSYDEQFF
TGCGCCAGCAGCCAACTCTCGTACGATGAGCAGTTCTTC
>many|.|TRBV7-8|TRBJ1-1
CASSWGSTEAFF
TGTGCCAGCAGCTGGGGGAGCACTGAAGCTTTCTTT
>many|.|TRBV3-1|TRBJ1-1
CASSQPSLLRTEAFF
TGTGCCAGCAGCCAACCGTCCCTGTTGCGAACTGAAGCTTTCTTT
>many|.|TRBV3-1|TRBJ1-1
CASSQAGEAFF
TGTGCCAGCAGCCAAGCGGGAGAAGCTTTCTTT
>many|TRBD1|TRBV29-1|TRBJ2-1
CSVAGGNEQFF
TGCAGCGTTGCAGGGGGTAACGAGCAGTTCTTC
>many|.|TRBV5-1|TRBJ1-2
CASSLDGQGNGYTF
TGCGCCAGCAGCTTGGACGGTCAGGGCAATGGCTACACCTTC
>many|TRBD1|TRBV5-6|TRBJ1-5
CASSYLDRADQPQHF
TGTGCCAGCAGCTATCTAGACAGGGCGGATCAGCCCCAGCATTTT
>many|TRBD1|TRBV6-2/TRBV6-3|TRBJ1-2
CASGQGYGYTF
TGTGCCAGCGGACAGGGATATGGCTACACCTTC
>many|.|TRBV7-2|TRBJ1-1
CASSLGGRVNTEAFF
TGTGCCAGCAGCTTAGGTGGCAGGGTGAACACTGAAGCTTTCTTT
>.|TRBD2|TRBV7-8|TRBJ2-3
CASSPAGGTSTDTQYF
TGTGCCAGCAGCCCAGCGGGAGGAACTAGCACAGATACGCAGTATTTT
>many|.|TRBV12-3/TRBV12-4|TRBJ1-5
CASGRAGSQPQHF
TGTGCCAGCGGAAGAGCCGGTAGTCAGCCCCAGCATTTT
>many|.|TRBV24-1|TRBJ2-1
CATSDWLANNEQFF
TGTGCCACCAGTGATTGGCTAGCGAACAATGAGCAGTTCTTC
>many|.|TRBV12-3/TRBV12-4|TRBJ1-4
CASSLGGGLFF
TGTGCCAGCAGTTTAGGGGGGGGACTGTTTTTT